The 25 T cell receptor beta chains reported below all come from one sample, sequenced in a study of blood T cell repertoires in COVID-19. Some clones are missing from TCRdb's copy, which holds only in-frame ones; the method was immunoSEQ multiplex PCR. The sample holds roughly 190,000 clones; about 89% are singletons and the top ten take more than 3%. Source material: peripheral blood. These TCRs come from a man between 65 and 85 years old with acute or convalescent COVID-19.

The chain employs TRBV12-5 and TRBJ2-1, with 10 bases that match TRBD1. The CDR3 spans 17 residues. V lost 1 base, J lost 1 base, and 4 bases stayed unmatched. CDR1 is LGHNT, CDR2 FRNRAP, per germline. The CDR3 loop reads CASGLGGDRGSYNEQFF. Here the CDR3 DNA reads TGTGCTAGTGGTTTGGGTGGGGACAGGGGTTCCTACAATGAGCAGTTCTTC.

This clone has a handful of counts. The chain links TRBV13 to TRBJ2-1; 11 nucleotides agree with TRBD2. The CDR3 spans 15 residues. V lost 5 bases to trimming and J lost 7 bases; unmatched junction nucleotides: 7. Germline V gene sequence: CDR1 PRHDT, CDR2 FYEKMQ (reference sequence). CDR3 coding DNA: TGTGCCAGCAGCCTCACTAGCGGGGGTTTAAATGAGCAGTTCTTC. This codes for CASSLTSGGLNEQFF.

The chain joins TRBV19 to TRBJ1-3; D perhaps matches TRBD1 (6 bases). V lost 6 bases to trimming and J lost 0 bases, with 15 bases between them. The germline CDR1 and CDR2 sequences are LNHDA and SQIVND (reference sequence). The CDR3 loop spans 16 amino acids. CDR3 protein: CASRWDKTSSGNTIYF. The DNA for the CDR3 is TGTGCCAGTAGATGGGACAAGACGAGCTCTGGAAACACCATATATTTT.

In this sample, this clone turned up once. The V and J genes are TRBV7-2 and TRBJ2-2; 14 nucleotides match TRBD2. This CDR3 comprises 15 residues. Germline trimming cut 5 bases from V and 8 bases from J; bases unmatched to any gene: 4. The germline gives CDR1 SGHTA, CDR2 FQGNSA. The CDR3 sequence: CASSPGTSGGGELFF. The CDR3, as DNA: TGTGCCAGCAGCCCGGGGACTAGCGGGGGTGGGGAGCTGTTTTTT.

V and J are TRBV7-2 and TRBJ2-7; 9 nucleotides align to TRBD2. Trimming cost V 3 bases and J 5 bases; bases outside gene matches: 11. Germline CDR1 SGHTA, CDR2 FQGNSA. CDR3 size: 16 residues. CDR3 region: CASSFPRREGRDEQYF. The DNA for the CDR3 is TGTGCCAGCAGCTTTCCAAGGCGGGAGGGCCGGGACGAGCAGTACTTC.

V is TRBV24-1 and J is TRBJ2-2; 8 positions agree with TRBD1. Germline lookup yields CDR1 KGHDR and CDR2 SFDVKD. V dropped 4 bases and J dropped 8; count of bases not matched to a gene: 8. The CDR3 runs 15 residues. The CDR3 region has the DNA TGTGCCACCAGTGACCCCGGGACAGGAAATGGGGAGCTGTTTTTT. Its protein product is CATSDPGTGNGELFF.

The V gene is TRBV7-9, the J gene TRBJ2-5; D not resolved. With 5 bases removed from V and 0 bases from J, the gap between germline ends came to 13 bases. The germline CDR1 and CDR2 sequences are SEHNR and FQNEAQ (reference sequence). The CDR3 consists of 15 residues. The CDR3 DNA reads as TGTGCCAGCAGCGCACCCGGGTGGTACCAAGAGACCCAGTACTTC. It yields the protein CASSAPGWYQETQYF.

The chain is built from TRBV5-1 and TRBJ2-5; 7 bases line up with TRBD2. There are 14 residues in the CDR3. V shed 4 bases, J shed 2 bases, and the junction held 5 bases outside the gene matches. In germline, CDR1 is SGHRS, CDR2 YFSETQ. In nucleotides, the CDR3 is TGCGCCAGCAGCGGCGGGACTAAACAAGAGACCCAGTACTTC. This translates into CASSGGTKQETQYF.

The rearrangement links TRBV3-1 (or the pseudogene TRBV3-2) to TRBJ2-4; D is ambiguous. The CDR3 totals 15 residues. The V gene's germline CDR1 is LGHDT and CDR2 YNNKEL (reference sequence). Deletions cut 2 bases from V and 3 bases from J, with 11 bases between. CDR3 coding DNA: TGTGCCAGCAGCCAAAGCCCTGTCGGCAAAAACATTCAGTACTTC. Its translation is CASSQSPVGKNIQYF.

CDR3 loop: CSANMNTEAFF. CDR3 coding DNA: TGCAGTGCTAATATGAACACTGAAGCTTTCTTT. The chain has TRBV20-1 and TRBJ1-1, with no clear D. V was shortened by 4 bases and J by 0 bases, with 3 bases between the two germline ends. CDR3 length: 11 residues. Germline CDR1 DFQATT, CDR2 SNEGSKA (reference sequence).

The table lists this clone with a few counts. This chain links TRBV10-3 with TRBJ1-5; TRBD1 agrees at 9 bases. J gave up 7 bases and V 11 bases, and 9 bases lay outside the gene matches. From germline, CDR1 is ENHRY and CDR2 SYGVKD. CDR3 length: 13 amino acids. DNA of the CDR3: TGTGCCGCCCGGACAGGGGATGAGCAGCCCCAGCATTTT. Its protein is CAARTGDEQPQHF.

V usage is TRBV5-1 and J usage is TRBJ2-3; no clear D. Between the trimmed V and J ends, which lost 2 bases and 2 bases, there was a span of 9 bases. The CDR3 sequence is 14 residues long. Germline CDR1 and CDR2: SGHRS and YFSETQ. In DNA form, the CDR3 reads TGCGCCAGCAGCTTTGGCAGTACCACAGATACGCAGTATTTT. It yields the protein CASSFGSTTDTQYF.

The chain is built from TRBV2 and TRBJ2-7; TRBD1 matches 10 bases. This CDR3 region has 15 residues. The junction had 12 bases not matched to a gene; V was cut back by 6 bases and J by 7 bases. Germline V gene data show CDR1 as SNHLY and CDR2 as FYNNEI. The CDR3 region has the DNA TGTGCCAGCAGCCATGCCGGGACAGGGGCGCGGGAGCAGTACTTC. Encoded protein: CASSHAGTGAREQYF.

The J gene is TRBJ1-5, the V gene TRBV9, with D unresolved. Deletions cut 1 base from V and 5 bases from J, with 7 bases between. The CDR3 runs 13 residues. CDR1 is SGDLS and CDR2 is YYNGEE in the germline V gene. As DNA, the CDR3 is TGTGCCAGCAGCGTAACCCCGGATCAGCCCCAGCATTTT. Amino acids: CASSVTPDQPQHF.

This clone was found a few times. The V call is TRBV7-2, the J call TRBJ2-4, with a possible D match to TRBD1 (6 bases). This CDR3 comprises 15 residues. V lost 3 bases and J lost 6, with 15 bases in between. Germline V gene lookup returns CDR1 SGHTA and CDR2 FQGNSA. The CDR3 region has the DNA TGTGCCAGCAGCTTCCGTTCGACAGGAGGAAACATTCAGTACTTC. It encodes CASSFRSTGGNIQYF.

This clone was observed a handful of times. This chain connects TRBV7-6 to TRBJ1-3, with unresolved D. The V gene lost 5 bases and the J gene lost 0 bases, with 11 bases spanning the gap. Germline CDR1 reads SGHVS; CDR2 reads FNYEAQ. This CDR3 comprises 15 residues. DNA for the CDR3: TGTGCCAGCAGCCCAGAATGGAGCTCTGGAAACACCATATATTTT. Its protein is CASSPEWSSGNTIYF.

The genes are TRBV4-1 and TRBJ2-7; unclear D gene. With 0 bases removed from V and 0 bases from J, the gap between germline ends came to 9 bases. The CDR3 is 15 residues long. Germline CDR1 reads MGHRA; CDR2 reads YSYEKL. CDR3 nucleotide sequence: TGCGCCAGCAGCCAAGATACATACAGCTCCTACGAGCAGTACTTC. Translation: CASSQDTYSSYEQYF.

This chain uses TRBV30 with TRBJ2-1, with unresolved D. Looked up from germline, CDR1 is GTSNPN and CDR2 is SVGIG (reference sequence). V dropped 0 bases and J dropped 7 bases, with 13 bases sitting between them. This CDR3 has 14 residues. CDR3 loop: CAWSVIELRNEQFF. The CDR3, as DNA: TGTGCCTGGAGTGTAATTGAGCTGAGGAATGAGCAGTTCTTC. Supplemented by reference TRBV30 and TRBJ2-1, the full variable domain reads SQTIHQWPATLVQPVGSPLSLECTVEGTSNPNLYWYRQAAGRGLQLLFYSVGIGQISSEVPQNLSASRPQDRQFILSSKKLLLSDSGFYLCAWSVIELRNEQFFGPGTRLTVL.

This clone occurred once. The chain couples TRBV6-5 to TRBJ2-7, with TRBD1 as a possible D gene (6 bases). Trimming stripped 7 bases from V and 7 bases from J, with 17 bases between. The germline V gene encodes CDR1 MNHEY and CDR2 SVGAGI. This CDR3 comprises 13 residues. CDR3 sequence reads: CASTRTDLSEQYF. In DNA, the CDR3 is TGTGCCAGCACGAGGACAGACTTAAGTGAGCAGTACTTC.

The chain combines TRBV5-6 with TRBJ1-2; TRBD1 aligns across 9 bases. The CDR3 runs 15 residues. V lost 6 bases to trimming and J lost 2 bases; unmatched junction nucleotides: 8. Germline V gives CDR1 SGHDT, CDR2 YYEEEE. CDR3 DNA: TGTGCCAGCATCCTCGCGGGACAGGGAAACTATGGCTACACCTTC. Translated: CASILAGQGNYGYTF.

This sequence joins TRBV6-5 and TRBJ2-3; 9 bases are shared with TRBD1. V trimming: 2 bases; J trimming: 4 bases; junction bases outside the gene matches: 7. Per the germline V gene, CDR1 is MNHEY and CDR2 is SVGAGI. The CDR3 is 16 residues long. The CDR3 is CASSYTYRGHADTQYF. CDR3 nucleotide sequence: TGTGCCAGCAGTTACACCTACAGGGGGCACGCAGATACGCAGTATTTT.

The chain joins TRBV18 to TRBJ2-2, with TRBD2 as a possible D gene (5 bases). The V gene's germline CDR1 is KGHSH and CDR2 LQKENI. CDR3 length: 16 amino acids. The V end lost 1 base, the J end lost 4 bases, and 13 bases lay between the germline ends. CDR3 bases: TGTGCCAGCTCACCACAACAGCCTGAGGGCACCGGGGAGCTGTTTTTT. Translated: CASSPQQPEGTGELFF.

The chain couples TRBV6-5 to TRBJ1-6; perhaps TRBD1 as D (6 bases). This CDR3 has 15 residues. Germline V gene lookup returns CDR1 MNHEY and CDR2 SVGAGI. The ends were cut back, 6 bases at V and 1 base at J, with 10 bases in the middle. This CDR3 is CASRVQGSYNSPLHF. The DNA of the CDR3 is TGTGCCAGCAGGGTACAGGGATCCTATAATTCACCCCTCCACTTT.

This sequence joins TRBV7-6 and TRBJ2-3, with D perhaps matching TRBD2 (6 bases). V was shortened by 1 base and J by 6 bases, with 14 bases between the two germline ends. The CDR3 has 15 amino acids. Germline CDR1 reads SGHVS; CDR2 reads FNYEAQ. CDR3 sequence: CASSLGGGRTDTQYF. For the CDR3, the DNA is TGTGCCAGCAGCTTAGGTGGGGGGAGGACTGATACGCAGTATTTT.

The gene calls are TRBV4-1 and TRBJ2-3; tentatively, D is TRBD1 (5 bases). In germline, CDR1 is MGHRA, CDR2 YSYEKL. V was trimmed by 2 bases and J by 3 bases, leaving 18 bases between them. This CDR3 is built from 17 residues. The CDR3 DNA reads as TGCGCCAGCAGCCAAACTCTTACAAGGGGTAGGACAGATACGCAGTATTTT. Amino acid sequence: CASSQTLTRGRTDTQYF.